This record covers a single TCR beta chain. Assay: immunoSEQ multiplex PCR; the TCRdb copy retains only in-frame clones and omits some. The repertoire holds more than 80,000 clones, with 75% to 95% as singletons. The data stem from a study of OX40 agonist ivuxolimab in advanced cancers. Study at large: In this trial design, patients received ivuxolimab intravenously at 0.01 to 10 mg/kg every 2 weeks.

The CDR3 extends over 15 amino acids. The ends lost 4 bases at V and 0 bases at J; junction bases unmatched: 3. Looked up from germline, CDR1 is LGHNA and CDR2 is YNFKEQ. This sequence was found in an adult with an advanced solid tumor such as melanoma, head and neck, liver or kidney cancer. The sample was CD4+ or CD8+ T cells sorted from blood, taken in a trial of the OX40 agonist ivuxolimab. V is TRBV4-2 and J is TRBJ2-7, with 10 positions matching TRBD2. Here the CDR3 DNA reads TGTGCCAGCAGCCCGGGACTAGCGAGCTCCTACGAGCAGTACTTC. As protein: CASSPGLASSYEQYF.